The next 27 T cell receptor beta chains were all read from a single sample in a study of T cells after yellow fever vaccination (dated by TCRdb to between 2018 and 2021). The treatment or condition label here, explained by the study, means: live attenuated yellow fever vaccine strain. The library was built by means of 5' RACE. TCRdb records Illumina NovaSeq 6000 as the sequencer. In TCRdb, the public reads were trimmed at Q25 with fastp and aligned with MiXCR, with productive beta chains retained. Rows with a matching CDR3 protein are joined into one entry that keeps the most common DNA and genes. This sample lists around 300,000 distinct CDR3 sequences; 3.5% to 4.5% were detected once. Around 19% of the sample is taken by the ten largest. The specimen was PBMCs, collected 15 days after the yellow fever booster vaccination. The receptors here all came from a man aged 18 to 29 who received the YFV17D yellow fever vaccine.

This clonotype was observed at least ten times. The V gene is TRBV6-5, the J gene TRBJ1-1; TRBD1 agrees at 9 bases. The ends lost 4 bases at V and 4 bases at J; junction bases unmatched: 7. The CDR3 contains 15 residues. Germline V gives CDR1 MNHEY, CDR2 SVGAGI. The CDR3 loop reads CASSSRVTGGTEAFF. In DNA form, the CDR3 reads TGTGCCAGCAGTTCCCGGGTGACAGGGGGCACTGAAGCTTTCTTT.

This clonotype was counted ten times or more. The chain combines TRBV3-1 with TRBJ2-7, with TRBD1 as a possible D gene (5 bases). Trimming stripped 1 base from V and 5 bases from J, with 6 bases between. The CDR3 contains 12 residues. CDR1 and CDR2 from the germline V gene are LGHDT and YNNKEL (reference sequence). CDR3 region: CASSQAGNEQYF. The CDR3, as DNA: TGTGCCAGCAGCCAAGCAGGGAACGAGCAGTACTTC.

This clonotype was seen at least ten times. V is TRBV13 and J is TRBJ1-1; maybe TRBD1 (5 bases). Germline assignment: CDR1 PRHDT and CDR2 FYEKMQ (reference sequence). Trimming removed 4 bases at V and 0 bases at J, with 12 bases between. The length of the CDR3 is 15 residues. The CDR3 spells CASSSRTHMNTEAFF. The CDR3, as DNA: TGTGCCAGCAGCTCCAGGACACACATGAACACTGAAGCTTTCTTT.

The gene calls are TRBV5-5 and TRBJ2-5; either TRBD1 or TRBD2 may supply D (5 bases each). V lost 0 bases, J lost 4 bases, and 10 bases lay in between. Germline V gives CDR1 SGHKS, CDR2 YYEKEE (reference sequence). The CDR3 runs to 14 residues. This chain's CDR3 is CASSLEWGSETQYF. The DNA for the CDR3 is TGTGCCAGCAGCTTGGAGTGGGGGTCAGAGACCCAGTACTTC.

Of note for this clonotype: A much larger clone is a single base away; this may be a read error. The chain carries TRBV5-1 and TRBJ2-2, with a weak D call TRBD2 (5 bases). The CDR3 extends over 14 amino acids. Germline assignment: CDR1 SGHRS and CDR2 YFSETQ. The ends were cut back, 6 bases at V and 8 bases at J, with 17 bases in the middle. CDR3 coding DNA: TGCGCCAGCACCCTCGCCCGGGGATCGGGGGAGCTGTTTTTT. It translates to CASTLARGSGELFF.

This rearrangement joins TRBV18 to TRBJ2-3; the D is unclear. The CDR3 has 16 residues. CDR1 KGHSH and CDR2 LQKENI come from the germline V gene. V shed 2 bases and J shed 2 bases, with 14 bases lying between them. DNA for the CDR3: TGTGCCAGCTCACCAGGTATAGGACCCGACACAGATACGCAGTATTTT. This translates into CASSPGIGPDTDTQYF. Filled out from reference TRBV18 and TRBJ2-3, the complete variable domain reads NAGVMQNPRHLVRRRGQEARLRCSPMKGHSHVYWYRQLPEEGLKFMVYLQKENIIDESGMPKERFSAEFPKEGPSILRIQQVVRGDSAAYFCASSPGIGPDTDTQYFGPGTRLTVL.

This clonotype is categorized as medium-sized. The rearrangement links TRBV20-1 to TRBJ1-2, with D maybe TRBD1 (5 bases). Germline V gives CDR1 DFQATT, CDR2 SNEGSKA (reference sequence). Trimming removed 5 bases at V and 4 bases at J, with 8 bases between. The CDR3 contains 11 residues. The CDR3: CSADDSYGYTF. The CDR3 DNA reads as TGCAGTGCTGACGACAGCTATGGCTACACCTTC.

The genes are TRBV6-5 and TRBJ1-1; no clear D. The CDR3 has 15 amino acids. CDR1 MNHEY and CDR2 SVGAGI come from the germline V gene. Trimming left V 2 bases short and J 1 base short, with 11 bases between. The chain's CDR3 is CASSYATTANTEAFF. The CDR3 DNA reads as TGTGCCAGCAGTTACGCAACTACAGCGAACACTGAAGCTTTCTTT.

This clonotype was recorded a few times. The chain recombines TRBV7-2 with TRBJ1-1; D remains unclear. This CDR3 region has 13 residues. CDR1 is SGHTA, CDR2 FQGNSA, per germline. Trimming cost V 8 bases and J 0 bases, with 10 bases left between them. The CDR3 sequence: CASQWSLNTEAFF. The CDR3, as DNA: TGTGCCAGCCAGTGGAGCTTGAACACTGAAGCTTTCTTT.

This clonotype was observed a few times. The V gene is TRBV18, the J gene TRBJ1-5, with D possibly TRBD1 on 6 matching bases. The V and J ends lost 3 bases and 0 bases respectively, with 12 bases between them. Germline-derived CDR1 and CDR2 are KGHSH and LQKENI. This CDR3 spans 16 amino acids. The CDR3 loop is CASSPGTHNSNQPQHF. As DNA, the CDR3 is TGTGCCAGCTCACCGGGGACACACAATAGCAATCAGCCCCAGCATTTT.

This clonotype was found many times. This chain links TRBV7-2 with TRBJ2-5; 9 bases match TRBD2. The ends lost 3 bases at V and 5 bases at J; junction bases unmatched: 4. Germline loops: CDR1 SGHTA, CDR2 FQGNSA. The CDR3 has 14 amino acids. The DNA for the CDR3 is TGTGCCAGCAGCTTGGCGGGGGGGTGGGAGACCCAGTACTTC. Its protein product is CASSLAGGWETQYF.

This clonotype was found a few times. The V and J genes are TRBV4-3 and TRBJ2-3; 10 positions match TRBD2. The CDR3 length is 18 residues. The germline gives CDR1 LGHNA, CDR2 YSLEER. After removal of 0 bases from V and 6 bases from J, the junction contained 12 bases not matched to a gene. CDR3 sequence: CASSQEGLGLAGDDTQYF. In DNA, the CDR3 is TGCGCCAGCAGCCAAGAGGGATTGGGGCTAGCGGGGGACGATACGCAGTATTTT.

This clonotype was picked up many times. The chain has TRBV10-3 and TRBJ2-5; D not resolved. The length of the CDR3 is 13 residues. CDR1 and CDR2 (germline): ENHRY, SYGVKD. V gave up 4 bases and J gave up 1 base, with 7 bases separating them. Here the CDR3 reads CAISGNSQETQYF. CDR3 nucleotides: TGTGCCATCAGTGGGAACAGCCAAGAGACCCAGTACTTC.

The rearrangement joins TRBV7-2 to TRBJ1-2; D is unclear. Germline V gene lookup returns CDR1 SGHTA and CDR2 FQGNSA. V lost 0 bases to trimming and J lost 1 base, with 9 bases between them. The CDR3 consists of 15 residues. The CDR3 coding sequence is TGTGCCAGCAGCTTAGCATCTTCGGATAACTATGGCTACACCTTC. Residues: CASSLASSDNYGYTF.

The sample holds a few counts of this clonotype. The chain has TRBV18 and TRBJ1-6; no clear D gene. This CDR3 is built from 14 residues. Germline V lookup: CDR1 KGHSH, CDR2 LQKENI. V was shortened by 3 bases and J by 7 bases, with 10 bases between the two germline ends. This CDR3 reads CASSPWRVNSPLHF. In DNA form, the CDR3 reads TGTGCCAGCTCACCTTGGAGGGTAAATTCACCCCTCCACTTT.

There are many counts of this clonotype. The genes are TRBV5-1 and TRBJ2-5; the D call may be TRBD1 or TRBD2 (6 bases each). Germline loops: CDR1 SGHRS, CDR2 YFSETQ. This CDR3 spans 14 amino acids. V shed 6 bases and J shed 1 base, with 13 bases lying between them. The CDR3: CASNEGGPQETQYF. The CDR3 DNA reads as TGCGCCAGCAACGAGGGGGGCCCCCAAGAGACCCAGTACTTC.

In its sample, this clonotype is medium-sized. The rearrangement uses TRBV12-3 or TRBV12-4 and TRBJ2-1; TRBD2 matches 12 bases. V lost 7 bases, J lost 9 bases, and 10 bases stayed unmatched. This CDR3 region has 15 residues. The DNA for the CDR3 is TGTGCCAGCACCCGGGCTAGCGGGGGGGCCGGTGAGCAGTTCTTC. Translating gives CASTRASGGAGEQFF.

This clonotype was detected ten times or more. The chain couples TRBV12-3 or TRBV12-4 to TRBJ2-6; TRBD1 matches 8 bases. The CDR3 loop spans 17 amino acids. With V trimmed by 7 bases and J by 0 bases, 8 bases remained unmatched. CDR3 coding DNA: TGTGCCAGCAAGCAGGGACAGGTTAGCTCTGGGGCCAACGTCCTGACTTTC. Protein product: CASKQGQVSSGANVLTF.

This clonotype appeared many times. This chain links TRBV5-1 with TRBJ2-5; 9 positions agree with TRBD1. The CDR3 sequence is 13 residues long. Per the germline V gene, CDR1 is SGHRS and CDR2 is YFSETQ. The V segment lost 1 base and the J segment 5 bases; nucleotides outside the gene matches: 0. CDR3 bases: TGCGCCAGCAGCTTGACAGGGGGCGAGACCCAGTACTTC. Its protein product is CASSLTGGETQYF. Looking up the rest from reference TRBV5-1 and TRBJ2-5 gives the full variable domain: KAGVTQTPRYLIKTRGQQVTLSCSPISGHRSVSWYQQTPGQGLQFLFEYFSETQRNKGNFPGRFSGRQFSNSRSEMNVSTLELGDSALYLCASSLTGGETQYFGPGTRLLVL.

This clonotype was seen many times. CDR3 region: CASSQDRATYEQYV. The CDR3 DNA reads TGTGCCAGCAGTCAAGACAGGGCAACCTACGAGCAGTACGTC. The gene calls are TRBV6-6 and TRBJ2-7; 7 bases fit TRBD1. J was trimmed by 2 bases and V by 5 bases; bases with no gene match: 6. Germline loops: CDR1 MNHNY, CDR2 SVGAGI (reference sequence). This CDR3 comprises 14 residues.

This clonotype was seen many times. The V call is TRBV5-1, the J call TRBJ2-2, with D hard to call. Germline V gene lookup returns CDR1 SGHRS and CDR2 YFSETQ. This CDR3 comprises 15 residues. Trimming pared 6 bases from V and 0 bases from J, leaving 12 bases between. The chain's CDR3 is CASTRESANTGELFF. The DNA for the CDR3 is TGCGCCAGCACCCGTGAGTCCGCGAACACCGGGGAGCTGTTTTTT. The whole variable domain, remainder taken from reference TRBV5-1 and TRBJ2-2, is KAGVTQTPRYLIKTRGQQVTLSCSPISGHRSVSWYQQTPGQGLQFLFEYFSETQRNKGNFPGRFSGRQFSNSRSEMNVSTLELGDSALYLCASTRESANTGELFFGEGSRLTVL.

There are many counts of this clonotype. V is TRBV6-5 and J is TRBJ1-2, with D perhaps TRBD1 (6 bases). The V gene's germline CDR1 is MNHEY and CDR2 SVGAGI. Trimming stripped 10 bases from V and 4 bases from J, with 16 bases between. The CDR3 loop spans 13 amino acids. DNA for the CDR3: TGTGCCACGAAGATAACAGGGTTCTATGGCTACACCTTC. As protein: CATKITGFYGYTF.

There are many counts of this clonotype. In DNA, the CDR3 is TGTGCCAGCAGCTCCCGACAACCGCGTAGCGGCACAGATACGCAGTATTTT. It encodes CASSSRQPRSGTDTQYF. This chain links TRBV7-3 with TRBJ2-3; tentatively, D is TRBD2 (5 bases). The germline V and J ends were trimmed by 4 bases and 1 base, with 18 bases remaining between them. Germline values: CDR1 SGHTA, CDR2 FQGTGA. This CDR3 is 17 amino acids long.

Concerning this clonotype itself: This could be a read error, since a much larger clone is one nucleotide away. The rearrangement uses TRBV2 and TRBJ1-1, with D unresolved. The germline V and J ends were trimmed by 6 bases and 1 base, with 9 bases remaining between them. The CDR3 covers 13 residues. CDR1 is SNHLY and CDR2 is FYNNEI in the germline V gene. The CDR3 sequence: CASRENWNTEAFF. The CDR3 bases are TGTGCCAGCAGAGAAAACTGGAACACTGAAGCTTTCTTT.

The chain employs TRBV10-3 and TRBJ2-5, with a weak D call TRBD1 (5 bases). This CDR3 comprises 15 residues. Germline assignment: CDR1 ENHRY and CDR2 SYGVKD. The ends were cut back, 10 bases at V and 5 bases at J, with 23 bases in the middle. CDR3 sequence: CATSPRQGNWETQYF. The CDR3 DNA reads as TGTGCCACCTCTCCGAGGCAGGGAAATTGGGAGACCCAGTACTTC.

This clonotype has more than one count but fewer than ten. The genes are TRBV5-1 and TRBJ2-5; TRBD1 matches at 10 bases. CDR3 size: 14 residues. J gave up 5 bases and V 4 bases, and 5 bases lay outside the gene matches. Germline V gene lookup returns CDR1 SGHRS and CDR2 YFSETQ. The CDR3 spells CASSPGQGWETQYF. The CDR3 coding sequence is TGCGCCAGCAGCCCGGGACAGGGGTGGGAGACCCAGTACTTC. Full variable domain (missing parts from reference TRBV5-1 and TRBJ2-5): KAGVTQTPRYLIKTRGQQVTLSCSPISGHRSVSWYQQTPGQGLQFLFEYFSETQRNKGNFPGRFSGRQFSNSRSEMNVSTLELGDSALYLCASSPGQGWETQYFGPGTRLLVL.

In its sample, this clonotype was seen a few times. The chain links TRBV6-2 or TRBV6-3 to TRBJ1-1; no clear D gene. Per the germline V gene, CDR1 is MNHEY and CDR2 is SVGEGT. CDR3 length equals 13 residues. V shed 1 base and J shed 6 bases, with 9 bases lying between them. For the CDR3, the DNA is TGTGCCAGCAGTTACTGGGGAGGGTCTGAAGCTTTCTTT. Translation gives CASSYWGGSEAFF.